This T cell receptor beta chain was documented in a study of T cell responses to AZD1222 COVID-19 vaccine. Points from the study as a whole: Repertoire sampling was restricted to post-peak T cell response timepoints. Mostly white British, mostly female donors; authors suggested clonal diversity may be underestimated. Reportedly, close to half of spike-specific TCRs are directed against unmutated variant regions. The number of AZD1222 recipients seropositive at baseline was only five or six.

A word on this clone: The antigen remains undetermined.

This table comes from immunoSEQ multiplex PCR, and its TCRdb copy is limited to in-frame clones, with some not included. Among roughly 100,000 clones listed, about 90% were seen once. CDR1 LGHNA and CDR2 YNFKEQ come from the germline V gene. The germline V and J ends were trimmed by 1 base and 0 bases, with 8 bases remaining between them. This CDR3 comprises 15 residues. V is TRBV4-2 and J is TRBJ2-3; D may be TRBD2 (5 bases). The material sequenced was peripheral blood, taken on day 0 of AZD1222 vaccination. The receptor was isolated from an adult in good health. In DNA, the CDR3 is TGTGCCAGCAGCCAAGGCCCTAGCAGCACAGATACGCAGTATTTT. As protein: CASSQGPSSTDTQYF.